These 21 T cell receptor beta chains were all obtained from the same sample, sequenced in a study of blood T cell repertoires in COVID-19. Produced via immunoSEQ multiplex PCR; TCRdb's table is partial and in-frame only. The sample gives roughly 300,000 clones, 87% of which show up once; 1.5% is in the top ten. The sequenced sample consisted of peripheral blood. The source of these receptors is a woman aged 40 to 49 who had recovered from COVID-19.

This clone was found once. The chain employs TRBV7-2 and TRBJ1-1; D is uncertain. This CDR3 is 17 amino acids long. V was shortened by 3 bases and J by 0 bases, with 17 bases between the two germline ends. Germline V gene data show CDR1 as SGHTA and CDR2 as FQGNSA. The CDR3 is CASSLGVSAYMNTEAFF. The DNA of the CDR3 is TGTGCCAGCAGCTTGGGAGTCTCGGCCTACATGAACACTGAAGCTTTCTTT.

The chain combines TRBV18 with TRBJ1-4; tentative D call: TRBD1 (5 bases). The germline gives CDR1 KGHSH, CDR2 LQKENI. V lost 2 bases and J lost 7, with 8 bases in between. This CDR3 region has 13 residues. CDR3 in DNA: TGTGCCAGCTCACCAAGGGGAAGTGAAAAACTGTTTTTT. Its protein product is CASSPRGSEKLFF.

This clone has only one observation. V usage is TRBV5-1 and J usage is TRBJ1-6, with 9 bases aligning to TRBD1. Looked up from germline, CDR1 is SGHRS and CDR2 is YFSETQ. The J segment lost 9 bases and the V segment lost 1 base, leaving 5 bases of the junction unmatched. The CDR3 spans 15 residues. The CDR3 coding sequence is TGCGCCAGCAGCTTGACCGGGACAGGGAGTTCACCCCTCCACTTT. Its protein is CASSLTGTGSSPLHF.

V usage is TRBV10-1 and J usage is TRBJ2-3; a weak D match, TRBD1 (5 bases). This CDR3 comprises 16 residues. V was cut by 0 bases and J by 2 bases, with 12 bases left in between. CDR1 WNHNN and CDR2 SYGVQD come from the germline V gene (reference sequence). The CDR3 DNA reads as TGCGCCAGCAGTGAGTCGGGGCCAGGGTCCACAGATACGCAGTATTTT. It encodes CASSESGPGSTDTQYF.

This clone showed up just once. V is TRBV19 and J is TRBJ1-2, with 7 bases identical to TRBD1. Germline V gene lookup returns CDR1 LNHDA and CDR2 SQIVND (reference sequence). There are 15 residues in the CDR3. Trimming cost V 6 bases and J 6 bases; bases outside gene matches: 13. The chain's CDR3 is CASRVVTGSLDGYTF. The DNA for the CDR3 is TGTGCCAGTAGAGTGGTGACAGGGTCCCTCGATGGCTACACCTTC.

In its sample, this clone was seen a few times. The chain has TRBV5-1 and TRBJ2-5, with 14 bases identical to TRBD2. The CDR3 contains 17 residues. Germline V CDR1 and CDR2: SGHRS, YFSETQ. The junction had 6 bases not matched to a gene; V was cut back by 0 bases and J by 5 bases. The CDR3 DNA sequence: TGCGCCAGCAGCTTGGAGGGACTAGCGGGGGCCTGGGAGACCCAGTACTTC. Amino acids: CASSLEGLAGAWETQYF.

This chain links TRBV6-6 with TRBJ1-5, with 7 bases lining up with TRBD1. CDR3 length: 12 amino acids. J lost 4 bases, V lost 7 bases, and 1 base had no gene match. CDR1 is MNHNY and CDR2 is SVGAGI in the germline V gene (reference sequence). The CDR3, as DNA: TGTGCCAGCATGGGACAGAATCAGCCCCAGCATTTT. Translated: CASMGQNQPQHF.

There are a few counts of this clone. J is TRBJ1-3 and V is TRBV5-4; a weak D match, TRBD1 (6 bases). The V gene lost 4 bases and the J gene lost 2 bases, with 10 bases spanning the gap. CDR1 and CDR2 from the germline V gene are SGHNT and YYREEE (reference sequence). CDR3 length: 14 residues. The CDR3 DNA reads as TGTGCCAGCAGCCTAGGGGGAACTGGAAACACCATATATTTT. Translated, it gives CASSLGGTGNTIYF. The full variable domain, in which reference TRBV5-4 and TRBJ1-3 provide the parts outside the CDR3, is ETGVTQSPTHLIKTRGQQVTLRCSSQSGHNTVSWYQQALGQGPQFIFQYYREEENGRGNFPPRFSGLQFPNYSSELNVNALELDDSALYLCASSLGGTGNTIYFGEGSWLTVV.

The DNA of the CDR3 is TGTGCCAGCAGCCCCCACCCACTAGCGGGGCCCTCCACAGATACGCAGTATTTT. It yields the protein CASSPHPLAGPSTDTQYF. This sequence joins TRBV5-4 and TRBJ2-3; 10 bases fit TRBD2. The V and J ends lost 4 bases and 2 bases, in that order; junction bases with no gene match: 13. Germline V gene lookup returns CDR1 SGHNT and CDR2 YYREEE (reference sequence). The CDR3 is 18 residues long.

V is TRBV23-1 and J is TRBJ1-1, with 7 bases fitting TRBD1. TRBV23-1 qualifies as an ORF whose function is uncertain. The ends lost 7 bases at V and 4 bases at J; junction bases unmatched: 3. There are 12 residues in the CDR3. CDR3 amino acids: CASTPGGTEAFF. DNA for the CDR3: TGCGCCAGCACCCCAGGGGGCACTGAAGCTTTCTTT.

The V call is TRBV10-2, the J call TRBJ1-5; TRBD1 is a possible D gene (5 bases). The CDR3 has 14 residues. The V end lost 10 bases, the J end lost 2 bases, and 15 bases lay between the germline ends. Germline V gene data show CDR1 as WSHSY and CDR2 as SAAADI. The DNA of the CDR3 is TGCGCCACCCAGATAGGGGATGGCAATCAGCCCCAGCATTTT. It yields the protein CATQIGDGNQPQHF.

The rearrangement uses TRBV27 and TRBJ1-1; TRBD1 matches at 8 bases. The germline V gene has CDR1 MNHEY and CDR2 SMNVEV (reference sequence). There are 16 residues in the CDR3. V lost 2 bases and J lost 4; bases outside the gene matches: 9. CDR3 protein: CASSLLTGVGVTEAFF. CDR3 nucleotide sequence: TGTGCCAGCAGTTTACTGACAGGGGTTGGGGTCACTGAAGCTTTCTTT.

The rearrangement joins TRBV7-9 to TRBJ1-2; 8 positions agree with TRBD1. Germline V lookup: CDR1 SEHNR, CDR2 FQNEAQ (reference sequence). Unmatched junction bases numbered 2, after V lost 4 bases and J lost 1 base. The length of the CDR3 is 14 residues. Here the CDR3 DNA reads TGTGCCAGCAGCTGGACAGGGTTTAACTATGGCTACACCTTC. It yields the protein CASSWTGFNYGYTF.

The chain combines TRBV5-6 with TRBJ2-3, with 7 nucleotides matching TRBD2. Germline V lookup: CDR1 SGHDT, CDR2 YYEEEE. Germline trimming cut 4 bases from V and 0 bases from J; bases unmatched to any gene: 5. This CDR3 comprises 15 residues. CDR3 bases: TGTGCCAGCAGCGGAGCCGGGGGGAGCACAGATACGCAGTATTTT. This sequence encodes CASSGAGGSTDTQYF.

In nucleotides, the CDR3 is TGTGCCAGCAGCTTTGGGGGGCGGGAGCATGGCTACACCTTC. As protein: CASSFGGREHGYTF. The chain uses TRBV11-2 and TRBJ1-2, with D maybe TRBD1 (6 bases). Germline values: CDR1 SGHAT, CDR2 FQNNGV. This CDR3 is 14 amino acids long. The V and J ends lost 3 bases and 6 bases respectively, with 14 bases between them.

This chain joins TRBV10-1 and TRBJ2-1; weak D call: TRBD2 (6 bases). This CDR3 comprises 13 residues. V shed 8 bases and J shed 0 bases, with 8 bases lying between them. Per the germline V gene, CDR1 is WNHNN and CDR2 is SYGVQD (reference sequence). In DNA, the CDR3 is TGCGCCAGCGGGGGGAGCTCCTACAATGAGCAGTTCTTC. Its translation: CASGGSSYNEQFF.

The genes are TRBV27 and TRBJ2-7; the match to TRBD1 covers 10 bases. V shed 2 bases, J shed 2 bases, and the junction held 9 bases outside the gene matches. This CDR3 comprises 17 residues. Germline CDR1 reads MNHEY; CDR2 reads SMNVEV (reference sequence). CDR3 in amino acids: CASSLGPGTGDPYEQYF. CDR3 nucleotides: TGTGCCAGCAGTTTAGGACCCGGGACAGGGGACCCCTACGAGCAGTACTTC.

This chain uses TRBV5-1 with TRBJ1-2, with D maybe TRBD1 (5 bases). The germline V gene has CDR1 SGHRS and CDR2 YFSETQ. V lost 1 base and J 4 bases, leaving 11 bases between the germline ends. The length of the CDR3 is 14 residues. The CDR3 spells CASSLFDQGYGYTF. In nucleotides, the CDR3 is TGCGCCAGCAGCTTGTTCGACCAGGGCTATGGCTACACCTTC.

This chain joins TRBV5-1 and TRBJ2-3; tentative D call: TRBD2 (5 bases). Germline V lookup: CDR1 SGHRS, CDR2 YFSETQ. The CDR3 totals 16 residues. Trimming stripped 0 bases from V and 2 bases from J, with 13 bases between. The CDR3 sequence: CASSLAPGSDTDTQYF. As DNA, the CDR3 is TGCGCCAGCAGCTTGGCACCGGGGTCGGACACAGATACGCAGTATTTT.

Here the CDR3 reads CASSQGTGDNEKLFF. The CDR3 nucleotides read TGCGCCAGCAGCCAAGGGACAGGTGATAATGAAAAACTGTTTTTT. The chain uses TRBV4-1 and TRBJ1-4; 7 bases fit TRBD1. From germline, CDR1 is MGHRA and CDR2 YSYEKL. This CDR3 has 15 residues. V lost 1 base and J lost 4; bases outside the gene matches: 3.

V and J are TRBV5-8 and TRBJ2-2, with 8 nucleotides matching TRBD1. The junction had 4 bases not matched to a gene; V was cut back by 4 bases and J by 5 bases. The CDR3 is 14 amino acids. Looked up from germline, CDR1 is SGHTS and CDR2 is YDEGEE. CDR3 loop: CASSRRTGTGELFF. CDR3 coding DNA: TGTGCCAGCAGCCGTAGGACAGGGACCGGGGAGCTGTTTTTT.